These T cell receptor beta chains were read from a single sample in a study of blood T cell repertoires in COVID-19. Some clones are missing from TCRdb's copy, which holds only in-frame ones; the method was immunoSEQ multiplex PCR. The sample includes around 150,000 clones, 80% to 90% of them seen just once. The source material was peripheral blood. The receptors stem from a man between 65 and 80 years old with acute or convalescent COVID-19. Each CDR3 is given with its conserved first and last residue. A D gene is named only where the DNA matches it firmly. Part of the rows lack a size; the others show once, few, many or a class for expanded clones.

cdr3_aa cdr3_nt j_call clone_size v_call d_call
CASSLTAGNNEQFF TGCGCCAGCAGCTTGACAGCGGGAAACAATGAGCAGTTCTTC TRBJ2-1 - TRBV5-1 TRBD2
CASRDRSSYNEQFF TGTGCCAGCAGGGACAGAAGCTCCTACAATGAGCAGTTCTTC TRBJ2-1 once TRBV27 -
CSVVGTGNFGYTF TGCAGCGTTGTAGGGACAGGGAATTTTGGCTACACCTTC TRBJ1-2 few TRBV29-1 TRBD1
CASSPGLAEETQYF TGTGCCAGCTCACCTGGGCTAGCGGAAGAGACCCAGTACTTC TRBJ2-5 - TRBV18 TRBD2
CASSLEVAGPLEAFF TGTGCCAGCAGCTTAGAAGTTGCGGGGCCTTTGGAAGCTTTCTTT TRBJ1-1 - TRBV13 -
CASSRQGRNTGELFF TGTGCCAGCAGCCGACAGGGGAGAAACACCGGGGAGCTGTTTTTT TRBJ2-2 - TRBV7-3 TRBD1
CSAHRVIGTEAFF TGCAGCGCCCACAGGGTAATAGGCACTGAAGCTTTCTTT TRBJ1-1 - TRBV29-1 -
CATSDFIASGRNEQFF TGTGCCACCAGTGATTTTATAGCTAGCGGGAGAAATGAGCAGTTCTTC TRBJ2-1 - TRBV24-1 TRBD2
CASSLGTSGLQETQYF TGTGCCAGCAGTCTCGGGACTAGCGGGCTACAAGAGACCCAGTACTTC TRBJ2-5 - TRBV6-2/TRBV6-3 TRBD2
CASSHRGANEKLFF TGCGCCAGCAGTCACAGGGGGGCTAATGAAAAACTGTTTTTT TRBJ1-4 - TRBV23-1 TRBD1
CASSYEAGGSTDTQYF TGTGCCAGCAGTTACGAAGCGGGCGGGAGCACAGATACGCAGTATTTT TRBJ2-3 - TRBV6-5 -
CASSLDGTGFYEQYF TGTGCCAGCAGCTTAGACGGGACAGGGTTTTACGAGCAGTACTTC TRBJ2-7 once TRBV7-2 TRBD1
CASSQLAGVGNEQFF TGTGCCAGCAGCCAACTAGCGGGAGTAGGCAATGAGCAGTTCTTC TRBJ2-1 once TRBV3-1/TRBV3-2 TRBD2
CATSDLGLAGGETQYF TGTGCCACCAGTGATCTTGGACTAGCGGGAGGAGAGACCCAGTACTTC TRBJ2-5 few TRBV24-1 TRBD2
CASSRGNSYNEQFF TGTGCCAGTAGTCGGGGGAACTCCTACAATGAGCAGTTCTTC TRBJ2-1 few TRBV19 -
CASRAQAGETYEQYF TGTGCCAGCAGAGCCCAAGCGGGAGAAACCTACGAGCAGTACTTC TRBJ2-7 - TRBV28 TRBD2
CATSRARWTDTQYF TGTGCCACCAGCAGAGCCAGGTGGACAGATACGCAGTATTTT TRBJ2-3 - TRBV15 -
CASSRRDRGTEAFF TGTGCCAGCAGTCGCCGGGACAGGGGCACTGAAGCTTTCTTT TRBJ1-1 - TRBV27 TRBD1
CASSTGLAGGPSDEQFF TGTGCCAGCAGCACCGGACTAGCGGGAGGACCCAGCGATGAGCAGTTCTTC TRBJ2-1 - TRBV5-4 TRBD2
CASSEAGEGYGYTF TGTGCCAGCAGTGAAGCGGGGGAGGGCTATGGCTACACCTTC TRBJ1-2 - TRBV6-1 -
CASSRSFYYEQYF TGTGCCAGCAGCCGATCTTTCTACTACGAGCAGTACTTC TRBJ2-7 - TRBV28 -
CASSTALAGVYEQYF TGTGCCAGCAGCACTGCACTAGCGGGAGTATACGAGCAGTACTTC TRBJ2-7 - TRBV7-8 TRBD2
CASSWAREQKQYF TGTGCCAGCAGTTGGGCCCGGGAGCAGAAGCAGTACTTC TRBJ2-7 - TRBV27 -
CASSLSFLEYGYGYTF TGTGCCAGCAGTTTAAGTTTCCTGGAGTACGGCTATGGCTACACCTTC TRBJ1-2 - TRBV27 -
CASSSVGRDTNYGYTF TGTGCCAGCAGTTCTGTCGGCAGGGACACTAACTATGGCTACACCTTC TRBJ1-2 - TRBV6-6 -
CASSPGLATDTQYF TGTGCCAGCTCACCGGGACTAGCGACAGATACGCAGTATTTT TRBJ2-3 once TRBV18 TRBD2
CAWSRAAASNTGELFF TGTGCCTGGTCTAGAGCGGCGGCCTCGAACACCGGGGAGCTGTTTTTT TRBJ2-2 - TRBV30 -
CASSYRPDAGVPYNEQFF TGTGCCAGCAGTTATAGGCCCGATGCGGGAGTACCCTACAATGAGCAGTTCTTC TRBJ2-1 - TRBV6-2/TRBV6-3 TRBD2
CASSPPDTRQETQYF TGTGCCAGCAGTCCCCCCGACACCAGGCAAGAGACCCAGTACTTC TRBJ2-5 - TRBV28 -
CASSRGTSGDNEQFF TGTGCCAGCAGCCGAGGGACTAGCGGGGACAATGAGCAGTTCTTC TRBJ2-1 - TRBV4-2 TRBD2
CASSIGVVSPNEQFF TGTGCCAGTAGTATTGGAGTAGTAAGCCCTAATGAGCAGTTCTTC TRBJ2-1 - TRBV19 -
CASSWDRGVNTEAFF TGTGCCAGCAGCTGGGACAGGGGCGTGAACACTGAAGCTTTCTTT TRBJ1-1 - TRBV5-5 TRBD1
CASSPPGLREKLFF TGTGCCAGCAGTCCACCGGGACTAAGGGAAAAACTGTTTTTT TRBJ1-4 few TRBV6-5 -
CSAAPGGTDTQYF TGCAGCGCGGCGCCGGGGGGCACAGATACGCAGTATTTT TRBJ2-3 - TRBV29-1 -
CSAGQGGETQYF TGCAGCGCTGGACAGGGGGGTGAGACCCAGTACTTC TRBJ2-5 few TRBV29-1 TRBD1
CASSSTRRSFGANVLTF TGTGCCAGCAGTTCTACCCGGAGAAGCTTTGGGGCCAACGTCCTGACTTTC TRBJ2-6 - TRBV6-2/TRBV6-3 -
CASSLGTSGEQFF TGTGCCAGCAGCTTAGGGACTAGCGGTGAGCAGTTCTTC TRBJ2-1 - TRBV7-3 TRBD2
CATRLVGGYEQYF TGTGCCACCCGCCTAGTGGGAGGCTACGAGCAGTACTTC TRBJ2-7 few TRBV27 -
CASSYSGGKTDTQYF TGTGCCAGCAGTTACTCAGGGGGCAAGACAGATACGCAGTATTTT TRBJ2-3 - TRBV6-5 TRBD1
CSVADRVGQETQYF TGCAGCGTTGCGGACAGGGTTGGGCAAGAGACCCAGTACTTC TRBJ2-5 - TRBV29-1 TRBD1
CAWSQEGVTGELFF TGTGCCTGGAGTCAGGAGGGTGTCACCGGGGAGCTGTTTTTT TRBJ2-2 - TRBV30 -
CASSQTGSQYEQYF TGTGCCAGCAGCCAAACCGGGAGCCAATACGAGCAGTACTTC TRBJ2-7 - TRBV7-9 -
CASSLPTLSTSGTNEQYF TGTGCCAGCAGTTTACCCACTCTTTCGACTAGCGGGACGAACGAGCAGTACTTC TRBJ2-7 - TRBV28 TRBD2
CASRPTSGGDYNEQFF TGTGCCAGCAGACCGACTAGCGGGGGGGACTACAATGAGCAGTTCTTC TRBJ2-1 - TRBV3-1/TRBV3-2 TRBD2
CASSQAGTSGGPDTQYF TGCGCCAGCAGCCAAGCCGGGACTAGCGGGGGGCCAGATACGCAGTATTTT TRBJ2-3 - TRBV4-1 TRBD2
CASSPTGVLGTEAFF TGTGCCAGCTCACCAACCGGGGTCTTAGGCACTGAAGCTTTCTTT TRBJ1-1 - TRBV18 -
CAISASWSQETQYF TGTGCCATCAGTGCCTCTTGGAGCCAAGAGACCCAGTACTTC TRBJ2-5 - TRBV10-3 -
CSASHGTSGYNEQFF TGCAGTGCTAGTCACGGGACTAGCGGATACAATGAGCAGTTCTTC TRBJ2-1 - TRBV20-1 TRBD2
CASSLSGYGEKLFF TGTGCCAGCAGCTTGTCCGGGTATGGTGAAAAACTGTTTTTT TRBJ1-4 - TRBV7-9 -
CASSVGPFRTENTEAFF TGTGCCAGCAGCGTTGGCCCCTTCCGGACAGAGAACACTGAAGCTTTCTTT TRBJ1-1 - TRBV7-9 -
CASSPTSGRAWETQYF TGTGCCAGCAGCCCTACTAGCGGGAGGGCCTGGGAGACCCAGTACTTC TRBJ2-5 - TRBV3-1/TRBV3-2 TRBD2
CAWSSPGGNSNQPQHF TGTGCCTGGAGCTCACCGGGTGGTAATAGCAATCAGCCCCAGCATTTT TRBJ1-5 - TRBV30 -
CASSKSSGPYEQYF TGTGCCAGTAGTAAATCTAGCGGCCCCTACGAGCAGTACTTC TRBJ2-7 - TRBV19 TRBD2
CASSVGRGTGELFF TGTGCCAGCAGCGTAGGCAGGGGGACCGGGGAGCTGTTTTTT TRBJ2-2 - TRBV9 TRBD1
CASSIAAGRNNEQFF TGTGCCAGTAGTATAGCAGCGGGAAGAAACAATGAGCAGTTCTTC TRBJ2-1 - TRBV19 TRBD2
CASSSPRTGGTYEQYF TGTGCCAGCAGTTCCCCCCGGACAGGGGGCACCTACGAGCAGTACTTC TRBJ2-7 - TRBV28 TRBD1
CASSQVDRGGEQYF TGTGCCAGCAGCCAAGTGGACAGGGGAGGGGAGCAGTACTTC TRBJ2-7 - TRBV3-1/TRBV3-2 TRBD1
CASSGLAGVSDGANEQFF TGTGCCAGCAGCGGACTAGCGGGAGTGAGTGATGGGGCCAATGAGCAGTTCTTC TRBJ2-1 - TRBV7-9 TRBD2
CASNLAGGTYEQYF TGTGCCAGCAATCTAGCGGGAGGCACCTACGAGCAGTACTTC TRBJ2-7 - TRBV2 TRBD2
CASSAAGGPRETQYF TGTGCCAGCAGCGCAGCGGGAGGGCCACGGGAGACCCAGTACTTC TRBJ2-5 - TRBV6-5 TRBD2